The T cell receptor beta chain under discussion was sequenced for a study of T cells in Graves' hyperthyroidism and ophthalmopathy. Study-wide results and limits: A model using 13 V-J features told ophthalmopathy apart from stable hyperthyroidism. Within blood appeared most thyroid clonotypes that had expanded above 0.001.

The sample holds many counts of this clonotype. The target antigen is unknown. Authors of the study amplified TCR beta CDR3 regions from RNA transcripts. TCR CDR3 underwent first-round RT-PCR with the HTBI primer set. TCRdb ran MiXCR on the multiplex PCR reads and lists one entry per CDR3 protein. The sample consists of a few hundred thousand distinct CDR3 sequences, around 46% of them appearing once. Trimming shortened V by 1 base and J by 0 bases, and 10 bases separated the two germline ends. Germline CDR1 LGHNT, CDR2 FRNRAP. This CDR3 has 16 amino acids. The rearrangement uses TRBV12-5 and TRBJ2-1, with a weak D call TRBD2 (5 bases). The specimen was peripheral blood or thyroid tissue (not recorded which). The receptor's source is a woman between 18 and 29 years old with Graves' hyperthyroidism. For the CDR3, the DNA is TGTGCTAGTGGTTTGGCAACTAGTAGCTCCTACAATGAGCAGTTCTTC. This encodes CASGLATSSSYNEQFF.